The sequence of this T cell receptor (beta chain) was determined in a study of cytomegalovirus exposure and HLA in healthy donors (dated by TCRdb to the late 2010s). Regarding the research as a whole: An earlier analysis of 587 of the donors reported approximately 260 Gb of sequence data and roughly 120 million unique TCR beta sequences obtained from approximately 180 million T cells. Among 300 to 500 genotyped donors of the cohort, an average of around 250,000 unique TCR beta nucleotide sequences was sequenced per donor, of which about 19% were non-productive. In the later analysis, no new phenotypic data were used to find candidate immune exposures; instead, reliance was placed on TCR beta sequences and their occurrence across donors. Donor age, sex, ethnicity and CMV serostatus were collected together with the repertoire data. Besides the first cohort of approximately 710 subjects, a separate validation cohort made up of 120 different subjects was used. Of the approximately 400 genotyped donors, roughly 80% were placed in the genetic ancestry cluster associated with self-reported Caucasian donors. To study patterns of TCR occurrence, a later analysis re-analyzed previously published TCR beta repertoires from around 670 donors and added high-resolution HLA genotyping. The number of typed donors differed by locus: roughly 620-630 for A, B, C, DRB1 and DQB1; 500 to 550 for DQA1; 606 for DPA1; and roughly 490 for DPB1. The study profiled the T cell repertoires of 500 to 800 subjects by immunosequencing and related them to cytomegalovirus serostatus. Every discovery cohort repertoire had been produced on one sequencing platform. To decide whether each TCR beta V gene segment behaved as functional or pseudogenic, an earlier analysis of some 600 of the donors relied on high-throughput TCR beta sequencing. Four to six DR-DQ haplotypes were handled as single units for association and clustering, since linkage in the cohort was strong. Around 300 gigabases of sequencing data and tens of millions of unique TCR sequences were included in an early release covering 550 to 650 HLA-typed donors. HLA typing covered class I and class II loci at four-digit resolution. The study was designed to test whether signatures of past pathogen exposure could be identified by cataloging public T cell receptors. A later genetic analysis took genome-wide SNP genotypes for about 65% of the roughly 670 donors and used that subset as a discovery cohort. To predict cytomegalovirus infection status, the study combined high-throughput TCR immunosequencing, statistical association of individual TCRs with disease status, and machine learning.

What the work shows at the level of the full study, not this receptor alone: A further reported finding was that TCR beta sequences accurately predicted the HLA-A and HLA-B alleles for most subjects in the first cohort. While some public TCRs were present in many individuals, most TCR sequences turned up only very rarely across donors. Cytomegalovirus status was reported to be diagnosed by the classifier with high specificity and sensitivity in both the original and validation cohorts. In this cohort, only TCR beta chains were sequenced, and detectable features were limited by the absence of alpha or paired-chain data. At a false discovery rate of 0.05, a later analysis linked 15,000 to 20,000 TCR beta sequences to specific HLA alleles. Some IMGT-functional V segments, including TRBV6-2 and TRBV6-3, could not be distinguished by the 87-base-pair reads and were therefore excluded. A total of around 150 TCR beta chains were listed by the study as associated with cytomegalovirus. Because HLA typing was unavailable for some donors at each locus, only the typed subset was used in association tests. In a later analysis, several top co-occurrence clusters were reported to appear linked to parvovirus B19, influenza, CMV and Epstein-Barr virus. The authors suggested that the approach could potentially be extended to other disease states and immunological phenotypes. A later analysis found that HLA-associated TCR beta chains were more clonally expanded and had lower generation probabilities than equally common non-associated chains. A later genetic analysis reported fewer N-insertions in productive TCRs among donors in an Asian-associated ancestry cluster than the roughly 670-donor mean. In a later analysis, most CMV-associated TCR beta chains were found to appear HLA-restricted, with HLA associations seemingly driven largely by CMV exposure. The presence/absence analyses assumed that sequencing depth was roughly uniform across donors, and that assumption may not be true. Because counts were too low, roughly 18 rarely observed V segments, including chromosome 9 orphons, were left out of the earlier analysis of approximately 580 of the donors. According to a later analysis, TCR association rates differed among HLA loci, with DRB1 alleles showing the most associated TCRs and HLA-C alleles showing the fewest. In vitro tests confirmed that a few of the cytomegalovirus-associated TCR beta chains recognize cytomegalovirus antigens. Linkage disequilibrium might explain the correlated functional status among segregating V segments, but an unknown experimental factor could not be ruled out. An association between a missense DCLRE1C variant and V-gene and J-gene trimming of TCR beta chains was found in a later genetic analysis and replicated in an independent cohort. A group of highly shared sequence variants was considered likely to be a technical artifact of the sequencing pipeline. Broadly in line with IMGT annotations, most TCR beta V segments showed up in productive rearrangements about 90% or about 30% of the time in an earlier analysis of around 600 of the donors. Immune exposure information for the cohort was limited to CMV serostatus. Strong co-occurrence of HLA alleles, especially DR and DQ, made assigning TCR associations to individual alleles difficult.

The cohort comprised some 700 healthy bone marrow donors. At the time of sampling, every cohort member was nominally healthy, though immune exposures that went unrecorded were likely present. The donor was CMV seronegative and was included in the group of around 320 seronegative cohort members. Each donor provided a peripheral blood sample, and peripheral blood mononuclear cells were used for TCR beta sequencing. Genomic DNA was extracted from the blood cell samples with the Qiagen DNeasy Blood Extraction Kit. According to the germline V gene, CDR1 reads MNHNS and CDR2 reads SASEGT. The CDR3 sequence holds 15 residues, the cysteine and phenylalanine included. The CDR3 DNA has 45 bases and is translated from base 1. V has 3 bases trimmed and J has 0 bases trimmed; junction bases matching no gene number 5. This clone was counted a single time. Its recognized antigen is unknown. Within one base of it there is no much larger clone, and no base qualities were kept.

Library construction relied on the immunoSEQ multiplex PCR assay. For the multiplex PCR, a mixture combining 60 forward primers for TCR Vbeta segments and 13 reverse primers for TCR Jbeta segments was used. The CDR3 region of rearranged TCR beta genes was amplified from genomic DNA by a multiplex PCR assay. On the Illumina HiSeq System, the amplified TCR beta libraries were sequenced as 87-base-pair reads. The study's own analysis went as follows. Across the 700 or so repertoires, a later analysis counted 60 million to 90 million unique TCR beta chains, around 10 million of which were shared by at least two donors. Raw reads were error-corrected and collapsed into unique sequences with a nearest-neighbor algorithm that merged closely related sequences to remove PCR and sequencing errors. CDR3 sequences were aligned to IMGT reference sequences to assign V, D and J gene segments. For a sequence to be retained, a match of at least six nucleotides to both a V gene segment and a J gene segment was required. A rearrangement counted as productive if the CDR3 had no stop codons and remained in frame with V and J, and every other rearrangement counted as non-productive. Following IMGT convention, CDR3 was defined as the stretch from the second conserved V-encoded cysteine to the conserved J-encoded phenylalanine. The earlier analysis of about 610 of the donors excluded any sequence lacking an unambiguous match to a single V gene segment. In an earlier analysis of roughly 600 of the donors, a V segment was called functional when productive rearrangements were above 56.7%, and segregating when the standard deviation between donors exceeded 5%. To diagnose cytomegalovirus status from the catalog of TCR beta chain sequences, a statistical classification framework was built. V and J gene assignment, in a later analysis, came from comparing TCR nucleotide sequences with IMGT/GENE-DB human TR gene sequences. In a later analysis, CDR3 sequences and most-parsimonious VDJ recombination scenarios were assigned using the TCRdist pipeline. In a later analysis, every TCR beta chain was defined by the combination of its CDR3 amino acid sequence and its V-gene family, and reads without a unique V-gene family were dropped. As a way to deal with suspected cross-contamination and a sequencing artifact, a later analysis dropped 592 nucleotide sequences that were highly shared and had low generation probability. A later analysis calculated a clonal expansion index for each public chain from normalized within-repertoire ranks of inferred template counts. In a later analysis, generation probabilities were computed with a VDJ recombination model fitted to out-of-frame rearrangements, and the resulting probabilities were checked against IGoR. Hypergeometric tests were used in a later analysis to score TCR-TCR, TCR-HLA and TCR-CMV co-occurrence, with a repertoire-size bias correction applied to the TCR pairs. To estimate false discovery rates, a later analysis permuted the HLA or CMV assignments 20 times. A later analysis grouped co-occurring TCRs with DBSCAN, adding TCRdist sequence similarity when clustering within HLA-allele-positive subsets. Repertoires with fewer than 30,000 or more than 120,000 public chains were left out of co-occurrence clustering, as were about 5 repertoires with anomalous nucleotide sharing. Held by TCRdb, this immuneACCESS table contains in-frame sequences only and omits some clones. Under half of the omission traces to an unresolved V gene where checked; the cause of the rest is unknown. The DNA gave D and trimming, while V, J and clone size come from that table. This sample is represented by 150,000 to 200,000 clones; around 77% of them were singletons. More than 1.1% of the sample is in the top ten clones.

The sequence links TRBV6-1 to TRBJ2-7; TRBD2 agrees with 7 junctional bases. This sequence originates from a woman in her twenties or thirties in good health and CMV-seronegative. The sample taken for sequencing was PBMCs. The DNA is as follows: TGTGCCAGCAGTGAGCTGCGGGGGTACTCCTACGAGCAGTACTTC. It translates to CASSELRGYSYEQYF.